Listed below are T cell receptor beta chains from one sample, sequenced in a study of blood T cell repertoires in COVID-19. This table comes from immunoSEQ multiplex PCR, and its TCRdb copy is limited to in-frame clones, with some not included. The profile shows hundreds of thousands of clones, 88% of them singletons. Sequenced sample: PBMCs or T cells enriched from blood (not recorded which). These receptors were collected from a woman aged 55-69 years in a cohort exposed to, infected with or recovered from COVID-19 (not recorded which). Both conserved end residues are part of each CDR3. A D gene is named only where the DNA matches it firmly. Clone size is stated in some rows and not others, as once, few, many or a class when expanded.

DNA: TGTGCCAGCAGCTTGGCCCCCAGGGGTGAAGAGACCCAGTACTTC; CDR3: CASSLAPRGEETQYF; V: TRBV5-4; D: NA; size: NA; length: 15; J: TRBJ2-5
DNA: TGCGCCAGCAGTGAAGGGGGAGCACTTTTCTATGGCTACACCTTC; CDR3: CASSEGGALFYGYTF; V: TRBV10-2; D: NA; size: NA; length: 15; J: TRBJ1-2
DNA: TGTGCCACCAGGGGGACAGGGGGACGGACTGAAGCTTTCTTT; CDR3: CATRGTGGRTEAFF; V: TRBV24-1; D: TRBD1; size: NA; length: 14; J: TRBJ1-1
DNA: TGTGCCAGCTCACCAAACAGGGGAGAAGGGAATGGCTACACCTTC; CDR3: CASSPNRGEGNGYTF; V: TRBV18; D: TRBD1; size: NA; length: 15; J: TRBJ1-2
DNA: TGCGCCAGCAGTCAAACTCCCGCAGAGGGGGCCAACTATGGCTACACCTTC; CDR3: CASSQTPAEGANYGYTF; V: TRBV23-1; D: TRBD1; size: NA; length: 17; J: TRBJ1-2
DNA: TGTGCCAGCAGCTTAAGAGGGGGCGCAACCGGGGAGCTGTTTTTT; CDR3: CASSLRGGATGELFF; V: TRBV7-3; D: TRBD1; size: NA; length: 15; J: TRBJ2-2
DNA: TGTGCCAGCAGTTACAGTACTGAAGCTTTCTTT; CDR3: CASSYSTEAFF; V: TRBV28; D: NA; size: few; length: 11; J: TRBJ1-1
DNA: TGTGCCAGCAGCCCCCAGGGTCATAGCAATCAGCCCCAGCATTTT; CDR3: CASSPQGHSNQPQHF; V: TRBV7-2; D: NA; size: few; length: 15; J: TRBJ1-5
DNA: TGTGCCAGCAGCCGGGAACTGTACCAAGAGACCCAGTACTTC; CDR3: CASSRELYQETQYF; V: TRBV5-8; D: NA; size: once; length: 14; J: TRBJ2-5
DNA: TGTGCCAGCAGTCTGACTAGCGGGGATGACAATGAGCAGTTCTTC; CDR3: CASSLTSGDDNEQFF; V: TRBV28; D: TRBD2; size: once; length: 15; J: TRBJ2-1
DNA: TGTGCCAGCAGTGCCGCGGAAGAGACCCAGTACTTC; CDR3: CASSAAEETQYF; V: TRBV2; D: NA; size: NA; length: 12; J: TRBJ2-5
DNA: TGCAGTAATTGGGGGGGAACGACGCAGTATTTT; CDR3: CSNWGGTTQYF; V: TRBV20-1; D: TRBD2; size: NA; length: 11; J: TRBJ2-3
DNA: TGTGCCAGCAGTTTAGGGGGCAGTTACGGGGCCAACGTCCTGACTTTC; CDR3: CASSLGGSYGANVLTF; V: TRBV27; D: NA; size: NA; length: 16; J: TRBJ2-6
DNA: TGCAGTGCTAGTTGGGGGCTAGCGGGAGTGCGGAATGAGCAGTTCTTC; CDR3: CSASWGLAGVRNEQFF; V: TRBV20-1; D: TRBD2; size: once; length: 16; J: TRBJ2-1
DNA: TGTGCCAGTCGTCCAAGCGGGTACTCCTACAATGAGCAGTTCTTC; CDR3: CASRPSGYSYNEQFF; V: TRBV19; D: NA; size: NA; length: 15; J: TRBJ2-1
DNA: TGCGCCAGCAGCCCACAGGGAAACTATGGCTACACCTTC; CDR3: CASSPQGNYGYTF; V: TRBV10-1; D: NA; size: NA; length: 13; J: TRBJ1-2
DNA: TGCGCCAGCAGCTTGTCGGGAGGCACCACTGAAGCTTTCTTT; CDR3: CASSLSGGTTEAFF; V: TRBV5-1; D: NA; size: NA; length: 14; J: TRBJ1-1
DNA: TGTGCCAGCTGGACCGTGAGTAGCGGTTATTACAATGAGCAGTTCTTC; CDR3: CASWTVSSGYYNEQFF; V: TRBV7-8; D: NA; size: NA; length: 16; J: TRBJ2-1
DNA: TGCGCCAGCAGTCAAAAGGGGACAGGGGAAAAGGGCGAGCAGTACTTC; CDR3: CASSQKGTGEKGEQYF; V: TRBV23-1; D: TRBD1; size: NA; length: 16; J: TRBJ2-7
DNA: TGTGCCAGCTCGCAGGGAAAAACGACCTACGAGCAGTACTTC; CDR3: CASSQGKTTYEQYF; V: TRBV18; D: NA; size: NA; length: 14; J: TRBJ2-7
DNA: TGTGCCAGCAGCTTCACAGGGTCGGGTGAGACCCAGTACTTC; CDR3: CASSFTGSGETQYF; V: TRBV7-2; D: NA; size: NA; length: 14; J: TRBJ2-5
DNA: TGTGCCAGCAGCAAGCCGGGACTAGAGTCCTTGAATGAGCAGTTCTTC; CDR3: CASSKPGLESLNEQFF; V: TRBV9; D: TRBD2; size: few; length: 16; J: TRBJ2-1
DNA: TGTGCCAGCAGTGAAATGGGGGGAGACAACACTGAAGCTTTCTTT; CDR3: CASSEMGGDNTEAFF; V: TRBV2; D: NA; size: NA; length: 15; J: TRBJ1-1
DNA: TGTGCCAGCACCCCCGGACTAGCGAGGAACGAGCAGTACTTC; CDR3: CASTPGLARNEQYF; V: TRBV27; D: TRBD2; size: NA; length: 14; J: TRBJ2-7
DNA: TGTGCCAGCAGCACCCAAGACAGGGGAGCGGCTGGCTACACCTTC; CDR3: CASSTQDRGAAGYTF; V: TRBV9; D: TRBD1; size: NA; length: 15; J: TRBJ1-2
DNA: TGTGCCAGCAGCGTAGGACTAGCGGGAGTTCGCGCAGATACGCAGTATTTT; CDR3: CASSVGLAGVRADTQYF; V: TRBV9; D: TRBD2; size: NA; length: 17; J: TRBJ2-3
DNA: TGTGCCAGTAGTAAGGGACAGGGGGCTAGCGAGCAGTACTTC; CDR3: CASSKGQGASEQYF; V: TRBV19; D: TRBD1; size: NA; length: 14; J: TRBJ2-7
DNA: TGTGCCAGCAGTTTTTCGACAGGGGGTGGCTACACCTTC; CDR3: CASSFSTGGGYTF; V: TRBV6-5; D: TRBD1; size: NA; length: 13; J: TRBJ1-2
DNA: TGTGCCAGCAGTTTACAGGGTGATGGAAAACTGTTTTTT; CDR3: CASSLQGDGKLFF; V: TRBV28; D: NA; size: NA; length: 13; J: TRBJ1-4
DNA: TGTGCCAGCAGCTTGGGGGTAGCGGGAGACAGGGGTTACGAGCAGTACTTC; CDR3: CASSLGVAGDRGYEQYF; V: TRBV5-8; D: NA; size: NA; length: 17; J: TRBJ2-7
DNA: TGTGCCACCAGTGGTACAGGCTCCTACGAGCAGTACTTC; CDR3: CATSGTGSYEQYF; V: TRBV24-1; D: NA; size: NA; length: 13; J: TRBJ2-7
DNA: TGTGCCTGGGGAGGGCCGGGTGGCGAGCAGTACTTC; CDR3: CAWGGPGGEQYF; V: TRBV30; D: NA; size: NA; length: 12; J: TRBJ2-7
DNA: TGTGCCAGCAGCGTAGAGTCTTGGGGCTGGGCTGAGCAGTTCTTC; CDR3: CASSVESWGWAEQFF; V: TRBV9; D: NA; size: NA; length: 15; J: TRBJ2-1
DNA: TGTGCCAGCAGTTCAGGGGAGTTAGTCAACACCATATATTTT; CDR3: CASSSGELVNTIYF; V: TRBV6-5; D: NA; size: NA; length: 14; J: TRBJ1-3
DNA: TGTGCCAGCTCACCACCTCAGGGGAACGCGAATGAGCAGTTCTTC; CDR3: CASSPPQGNANEQFF; V: TRBV18; D: NA; size: NA; length: 15; J: TRBJ2-1
DNA: TGTGCCAGCAGTTACTCGATGCTGGGGAGATCCACTGAAGCTTTCTTT; CDR3: CASSYSMLGRSTEAFF; V: TRBV6-5; D: NA; size: NA; length: 16; J: TRBJ1-1